These 24 T cell receptor beta chains originate from one sample sequenced in a study of cytomegalovirus exposure and HLA in healthy donors. The PCR was carried out with 60 Vbeta primers and 13 Jbeta primers. Repertoires were generated with immunoSEQ multiplex PCR, while TCRdb's copy carries only in-frame clones and drops some. In total, the table holds around 40,000 clones. The sequencing sample was made of PBMCs. The source is a man aged 35 to 55 in good health and CMV-seropositive.

The V and J genes are TRBV27 and TRBJ2-7, with D possibly TRBD1 on 6 matching bases. Between the trimmed V and J ends, which lost 3 bases and 6 bases, there was a span of 18 bases. Germline-derived CDR1 and CDR2 are MNHEY and SMNVEV (reference sequence). The CDR3 totals 15 residues. In nucleotides, the CDR3 is TGTGCCAGCAGTTTTGGCGGCAGGGGTTCACGCGAGCAGTACTTC. This encodes CASSFGGRGSREQYF.

V and J are TRBV27 and TRBJ2-1, with TRBD1 identical over 7 bases. The V and J ends lost 7 bases and 8 bases, in that order; junction bases with no gene match: 14. The CDR3 covers 15 residues. In germline, CDR1 is MNHEY, CDR2 SMNVEV (reference sequence). The CDR3 bases are TGTGCCAGCAATCAACGACAGGGATACAACGATGAGCAGTTCTTC. The encoded protein is CASNQRQGYNDEQFF.

The CDR3 bases are TGTGCCAGCTCACCACCGTTGGCAGGGAAGCGTCCTGGGGCCAACGTCCTGACTTTC. Its protein is CASSPPLAGKRPGANVLTF. The rearrangement joins TRBV18 to TRBJ2-6; possible D gene TRBD1, 5 bases. The CDR3 contains 19 residues. V lost 0 bases and J 2 bases, leaving 17 bases between the germline ends. Germline CDR1 reads KGHSH; CDR2 reads LQKENI.

The chain combines TRBV30 with TRBJ2-7, with TRBD2 identical over 11 bases. Trimming at V came to 4 bases and at J to 7 bases, leaving 6 bases not matched to a gene. The CDR3 consists of 13 residues. Per germline, CDR1 GTSNPN and CDR2 SVGIG (reference sequence). The CDR3 here is CAWISGRAGEQYF. Written as DNA, the CDR3 is TGTGCCTGGATTAGCGGGAGGGCCGGGGAGCAGTACTTC.

V gene TRBV19 combines with J gene TRBJ2-1; TRBD1 matches at 7 bases. Trimming took 5 bases from V and 5 from J; bases not matched to a gene: 9. Germline CDR1 and CDR2: LNHDA and SQIVND (reference sequence). The CDR3 is made up of 15 amino acids. The CDR3, as DNA: TGTGCCAGTAGTCCCCAGGGGGAAAGAAACAATGAGCAGTTCTTC. Encoded protein: CASSPQGERNNEQFF. The variable domain in full, with the rest retrieved from reference TRBV19 and TRBJ2-1, is DGGITQSPKYLFRKEGQNVTLSCEQNLNHDAMYWYRQDPGQGLRLIYYSQIVNDFQKGDIAEGYSVSREKKESFPLTVTSAQKNPTAFYLCASSPQGERNNEQFFGPGTRLTVL.

The chain carries TRBV7-8 and TRBJ2-7; TRBD2 matches at 7 bases. CDR1 SGHVS and CDR2 FQNEAQ come from the germline V gene. CDR3 length: 13 amino acids. Unmatched junction bases numbered 12, after V lost 10 bases and J lost 6 bases. The CDR3 sequence: CATREELWGEQYF. CDR3 coding DNA: TGTGCCACTCGGGAGGAACTCTGGGGCGAGCAGTACTTC.

CDR3 bases: TGTGCCAGCTCGGCAGGGATGGTATACGGCTACACCTTC. Encoded protein: CASSAGMVYGYTF. The chain carries TRBV27 and TRBJ1-2, with a possible D match to TRBD1 (5 bases). V was clipped by 8 bases and J by 8 bases, with 18 bases between them. The CDR3 consists of 13 residues. From germline, CDR1 is MNHEY and CDR2 SMNVEV (reference sequence).

J is TRBJ1-5 and V is TRBV4-3; tentative D call: TRBD1 (5 bases). CDR3 size: 16 residues. Trimming removed 2 bases from V and 6 bases from J, with 17 bases in between. The germline gives CDR1 LGHNA, CDR2 YSLEER. This chain's CDR3 is CASSQTVGDGGQPQHF. Here the CDR3 DNA reads TGCGCCAGCAGCCAAACTGTGGGGGACGGGGGTCAGCCCCAGCATTTT.

The chain uses TRBV14 and TRBJ2-1, with TRBD1 matching over 7 bases. Trimming cost V 5 bases and J 0 bases; bases outside gene matches: 10. CDR3 length equals 17 residues. CDR1 is SGHDN and CDR2 is FVKESK in the germline V gene. CDR3 nucleotide sequence: TGTGCCAGCAGCAAAGGACAGGCCAAAATCTCCTACAATGAGCAGTTCTTC. It yields the protein CASSKGQAKISYNEQFF.

V and J are TRBV7-9 and TRBJ2-5, with 7 nucleotides matching TRBD1. The J call is doubtful: the DNA matches TRBJ2-7 better. CDR3 size: 13 residues. Looked up from germline, CDR1 is SEHNR and CDR2 is FQNEAQ (reference sequence). CDR3 coding DNA: TGTGCCAGCAGCCGATGGGACAGCTACGAGCAGTACTTC. The encoded protein is CASSRWDSYEQYF.

The CDR3 loop is CASTAPAGGSYEQYF. The CDR3 DNA sequence: TGTGCCAGCACTGCCCCAGCGGGGGGCTCCTACGAGCAGTACTTC. The chain employs TRBV6-5 and TRBJ2-7; TRBD2 agrees at 9 bases. The CDR3 runs 15 residues. The junction had 7 bases not matched to a gene; V was cut back by 7 bases and J by 0 bases. CDR1 is MNHEY and CDR2 is SVGAGI in the germline V gene.

The V gene is TRBV15, the J gene TRBJ2-7; 12 bases are a match to TRBD2. With V trimmed by 6 bases and J by 2 bases, 5 bases remained unmatched. CDR3 length: 15 residues. Germline assignment: CDR1 LNHNV and CDR2 YYDKDF (reference sequence). For the CDR3, the DNA is TGTGCCACCAGTTTAGGACTAGCGGGAACCTACGAGCAGTACTTC. This codes for CATSLGLAGTYEQYF.

The chain joins TRBV19 to TRBJ1-5; 12 positions match TRBD1. J gave up 5 bases and V 11 bases, and 10 bases lay outside the gene matches. The CDR3 loop spans 15 amino acids. Germline V gene lookup returns CDR1 LNHDA and CDR2 SQIVND (reference sequence). CDR3 nucleotide sequence: TGTGCCGCTAGCGCGGGGACAGGGGGCGATCAGCCCCAGCATTTT. Translating it yields CAASAGTGGDQPQHF. The whole variable domain, filled in from reference TRBV19 and TRBJ1-5, reads DGGITQSPKYLFRKEGQNVTLSCEQNLNHDAMYWYRQDPGQGLRLIYYSQIVNDFQKGDIAEGYSVSREKKESFPLTVTSAQKNPTAFYLCAASAGTGGDQPQHFGDGTRLSIL.

The chain couples TRBV29-1 to TRBJ2-1, with 7 positions matching TRBD2. This CDR3 is 14 amino acids long. In germline, CDR1 is SQVTM, CDR2 ANQGSEA. Trimming cost V 3 bases and J 2 bases; bases outside gene matches: 4. This CDR3 is CSVDGGRTYNEQFF. For the CDR3, the DNA is TGCAGCGTTGATGGCGGGAGAACCTACAATGAGCAGTTCTTC.

V gene TRBV19 combines with J gene TRBJ1-4; D not resolved. Per the germline V gene, CDR1 is LNHDA and CDR2 is SQIVND (reference sequence). The germline V and J ends were trimmed by 5 bases and 4 bases, with 14 bases remaining between them. The CDR3 totals 15 residues. Here the CDR3 DNA reads TGTGCCAGTAGTGCCCGGGTCGGGTTTAATGAAAAACTGTTTTTT. Its translation is CASSARVGFNEKLFF.

The chain joins TRBV7-8 to TRBJ2-5, with 10 bases identical to TRBD2. Germline values: CDR1 SGHVS, CDR2 FQNEAQ. The CDR3 has 15 amino acids. V shed 6 bases and J 8 bases; nucleotides not matched to a gene: 12. The CDR3 region is CASRPGLAVQETQYF. CDR3 coding DNA: TGTGCCAGCAGACCTGGACTAGCGGTCCAGGAAACCCAGTACTTC. Using reference TRBV7-8 and TRBJ2-5 for the parts outside the CDR3, the full variable domain is GAGVSQSPRYKVAKRGQDVALRCDPISGHVSLFWYQQALGQGPEFLTYFQNEAQLDKSGLPSDRFFAERPEGSVSTLKIQRTQQEDSAVYLCASRPGLAVQETQYFGPGTRLLVL.

The chain employs TRBV25-1 and TRBJ2-2, with D uncertain. The germline V gene has CDR1 MGHDK and CDR2 SYGVNS. The V end was cut by 3 bases, the J end by 0 bases, with 5 bases between. The CDR3 runs to 14 residues. The CDR3 region has the DNA TGTGCCAGCAGTGATGGAGCGAACACCGGGGAGCTGTTTTTT. Its protein is CASSDGANTGELFF.

V gene TRBV6-1 combines with J gene TRBJ2-1; 10 bases match TRBD2. In germline, CDR1 is MNHNS, CDR2 SASEGT. The J segment lost 5 bases and the V segment lost 5 bases, leaving 3 bases of the junction unmatched. The CDR3 totals 14 residues. The CDR3: CASSSSGGDNEQFF. For the CDR3, the DNA is TGTGCCAGCAGTTCTAGCGGGGGAGACAATGAGCAGTTCTTC.

The chain couples TRBV27 to TRBJ2-7, with no clear D. Germline-derived CDR1 and CDR2 are MNHEY and SMNVEV (reference sequence). V lost 8 bases and J lost 6, with 35 bases in between. This CDR3 has 19 residues. This CDR3 reads CASCSLRSQSTRGDCEQYF. The CDR3 DNA is TGTGCCAGCTGTTCTCTTCGTTCTCAAAGCACCCGAGGAGACTGCGAGCAGTACTTC.

CDR3 in DNA: TGTGCCAGCAGCTCCGTCACGGGACAGGTATACAATGAGCAGTTCTTC. It encodes CASSSVTGQVYNEQFF. This chain connects TRBV7-9 to TRBJ2-1; 8 bases are shared with TRBD1. The CDR3 spans 16 residues. The V segment lost 4 bases and the J segment 4 bases; nucleotides outside the gene matches: 9. Germline values: CDR1 SEHNR, CDR2 FQNEAQ (reference sequence).

This rearrangement joins TRBV5-8 to TRBJ2-1, with 8 bases fitting TRBD2. Germline V gene data show CDR1 as SGHTS and CDR2 as YDEGEE. V was clipped by 5 bases and J by 9 bases; unmatched bases: 10. The CDR3 spans 14 residues. CDR3 nucleotide sequence: TGTGCCAGCAGTTCACAGACTAGCGTGAGTGAGCAGTTCTTC. Its translation is CASSSQTSVSEQFF.

The J gene is TRBJ2-3, the V gene TRBV19, with a weak D call TRBD2 (5 bases). The germline V gene has CDR1 LNHDA and CDR2 SQIVND (reference sequence). This CDR3 is built from 13 residues. V gave up 7 bases and J gave up 0 bases, with 8 bases separating them. CDR3 in DNA: TGTGCCAGTACGGGATCTAGCACAGATACGCAGTATTTT. It translates to CASTGSSTDTQYF.

The chain carries TRBV30 and TRBJ1-5, with D tentatively TRBD1 (5 bases). Per the germline V gene, CDR1 is GTSNPN and CDR2 is SVGIG (reference sequence). V lost 0 bases and J lost 4, with 13 bases in between. The CDR3 contains 15 residues. CDR3 protein: CAWSVRSGTNQPQHF. The CDR3 DNA reads as TGTGCCTGGAGTGTTCGGTCAGGGACTAATCAGCCCCAGCATTTT. The variable domain in full, with the rest retrieved from reference TRBV30 and TRBJ1-5, is SQTIHQWPATLVQPVGSPLSLECTVEGTSNPNLYWYRQAAGRGLQLLFYSVGIGQISSEVPQNLSASRPQDRQFILSSKKLLLSDSGFYLCAWSVRSGTNQPQHFGDGTRLSIL.

This sequence joins TRBV19 and TRBJ1-1; D gene ambiguous. Germline V gene sequence: CDR1 LNHDA, CDR2 SQIVND (reference sequence). The CDR3 runs to 14 residues. V lost 5 bases and J 3 bases, leaving 13 bases between the germline ends. The CDR3 DNA reads as TGTGCCAGTAGTTGGGAGTGGGAAGACACTGAAGCTTTCTTT. Residues: CASSWEWEDTEAFF.